This T cell receptor (beta chain) comes out of a study of T cell repertoires in cytomegalovirus infection. Whole-study context: Public TCR beta signatures marked donors with CMV infection and the matching HLA. Study-wide points: What dominated the ex vivo response were HLA-C-restricted CMV-specific TCR beta clonotypes. Accumulated public TCR beta family frequency recognized individuals carrying CMV together with the relevant HLA.

TCRdb reanalysed the reads using MiXCR and keeps one entry per CDR3 protein. The table lists 200,000 to 300,000 distinct CDR3 sequences, 5% to 8.5% of them singletons. J gave up 6 bases and V 5 bases, and 6 bases lay outside the gene matches. The CDR3 loop spans 13 amino acids. Germline CDR1 reads SEHNR; CDR2 reads FQNEAQ (reference sequence). This clonotype occurred once. Its antigen remains unidentified. The genes are TRBV7-9 and TRBJ2-7, with TRBD1 identical over 8 bases. This TCR was recovered from a human donor in good health (CMV status not recorded). Some clones in this sample may be carry-over from other donors' samples. The sequenced material came from PBMCs. The CDR3: CASSPHDRGEQYF. The CDR3 DNA is TGTGCCAGCAGCCCTCACGACAGGGGCGAGCAGTACTTC.